This TCR beta chain was identified during a study of blood T cell repertoires in COVID-19. In the study overall: Sites in the United States, Italy and Spain provided acute and convalescent COVID-19 samples.

Some clones are missing from TCRdb's copy, which holds only in-frame ones; the method was immunoSEQ multiplex PCR. The sample lists hundreds of thousands of clones; 85% were seen once. CDR1 and CDR2 from the germline V gene are GTSNPN and SVGIG (reference sequence). The CDR3 loop spans 12 amino acids. J lost 9 bases, V lost 4 bases, and 8 bases had no gene match. Source material: PBMCs or T cells enriched from blood (not recorded which). The V gene is TRBV30, the J gene TRBJ1-2, with 7 bases that match TRBD1. This TCR came from a woman in her forties or fifties who had recovered from COVID-19. This chain's CDR3 is CAWTGQDKRYTF. The DNA of the CDR3 is TGTGCCTGGACAGGACAGGACAAGCGCTACACCTTC.